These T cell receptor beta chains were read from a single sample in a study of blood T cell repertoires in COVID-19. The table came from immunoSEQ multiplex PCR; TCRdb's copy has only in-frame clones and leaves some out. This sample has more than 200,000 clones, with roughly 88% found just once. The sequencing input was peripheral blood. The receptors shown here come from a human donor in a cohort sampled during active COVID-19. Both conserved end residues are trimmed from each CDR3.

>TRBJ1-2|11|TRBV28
ASSLGHYYGYT
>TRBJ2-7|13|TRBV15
ATSRDPAATYEQY
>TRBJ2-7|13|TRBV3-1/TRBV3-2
ASSQGGTRTGEQY
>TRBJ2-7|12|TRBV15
ATSKGQGPYEQY
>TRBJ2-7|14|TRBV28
ASRGRGRTGSYEQY
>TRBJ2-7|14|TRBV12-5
ASGQRLAGNSYEQY
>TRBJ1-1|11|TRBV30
AWSVRGRNEAF
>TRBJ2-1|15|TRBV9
ASSLYGTSGSYNEQF
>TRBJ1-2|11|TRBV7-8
ASRDQGAFGYT
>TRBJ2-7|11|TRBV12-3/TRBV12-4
ASTDTRRDEQY